The 22 T cell receptor beta chains in this list originate from one sample, sequenced in a study of T cells in women clearing cervical HPV infection (dated by TCRdb to 2016 to 2019). Library preparation was by the immunoSEQ multiplex PCR assay. Held by TCRdb, this immuneACCESS table contains in-frame sequences only and omits some clones. Under half of the omission traces to an unresolved V gene where checked; the cause of the rest is unknown. The sample table on file contains 20,000 to 25,000 clones. The ten largest clones add up to approximately 7% of the sample. Sequencing was carried out using blood buffy coat. The receptors stem from a woman between 18 and 69 years old with a cervical HPV16 infection that either progressed to CIN3+ or cleared (not recorded which).

CDR3 sequence: CASGLGQGPTDTQYF. The part of the CDR3 DNA that was read is TGTGCTAGTGGTTTGGGACAGGGCCCCACAGATACG. The J gene is TRBJ2-3, the V gene TRBV12-5; 7 nucleotides line up with TRBD1. The CDR3 end lies 3 residues beyond the end of the read and is filled in from the germline J gene. V lost 1 base, J lost 2 bases, and 3 bases stayed unmatched. The CDR3 consists of 15 residues. Germline V lookup: CDR1 LGHNT, CDR2 FRNRAP.

As regards this clone: The read ends 3 residues early relative to the CDR3; the germline J gene fills the gap. V usage is TRBV7-8 and J usage is TRBJ2-4; the match to TRBD1 covers 7 bases. The CDR3 sequence is 14 residues long. Germline values: CDR1 SGHVS, CDR2 FQNEAQ. The DNA read from the CDR3 is TGTGCCAGCAGCGTTACAGGGGCGGCTCAGCCT. This codes for CASSVTGAAQP. The complete CDR3 reads CASSVTGAAQPQYF.

Note on this clone: The read terminates 3 residues before the CDR3 end, so the remaining end is supplied by the germline J gene. V gene TRBV19 combines with J gene TRBJ1-2, with no clear D. This CDR3 comprises 18 residues. Looked up from germline, CDR1 is LNHDA and CDR2 is SQIVND (reference sequence). The CDR3 sequence is CASSIARTSGSSYNDYTF. CDR3 DNA, as far as it was read: TGTGCCAGTAGTATAGCCCGGACTAGCGGGAGCTCCTACAATGAC.

For this clone: With the read ending 3 residues before the CDR3 end, the germline J gene is used to fill in that end. This chain joins TRBV6-1 and TRBJ1-4, with D perhaps matching TRBD1 (5 bases). The CDR3 totals 15 residues. The germline V gene has CDR1 MNHNS and CDR2 SASEGT. V was shortened by 1 base and J by 0 bases, with 6 bases between the two germline ends. CDR3 loop: CASSEGGATNEKLFF. CDR3 DNA, as far as it was read: TGTGCCAGCAGTGAAGGGGGGGCAACTAATGAAAAA.

A note on this clone: Read coverage stops 3 residues before the CDR3 terminus; the germline J gene supplies the remainder. The chain links TRBV5-1 to TRBJ2-7; D possibly corresponds to TRBD1 (6 bases). The germline gives CDR1 SGHRS, CDR2 YFSETQ. V lost 3 bases and J lost 3, with 16 bases in between. This CDR3 is built from 15 residues. The CDR3 here is CASSSSGVLNYEQYF. Incomplete CDR3 DNA: TGCGCCAGCAGCTCGTCAGGGGTTCTAAACTACGAG.

As to this clone: The CDR3 extends 3 residues past the end of the read, so its final part is completed from the germline J gene. The chain recombines TRBV6-2 or TRBV6-3 with TRBJ1-1; 9 nucleotides align to TRBD1. The germline gives CDR1 MNHEY, CDR2 SVGEGT. The CDR3 totals 16 residues. The CDR3 is CASSTLGTGTLTGAFF. The DNA read from the CDR3 is TGTGCCAGCAGTACCTTGGGGACAGGGACCCTGACGGGA.

Comments on this clone: With the read ending 3 residues before the CDR3 end, the germline J gene is used to fill in that end. The chain employs TRBV28 and TRBJ2-1; D perhaps matches TRBD1 (5 bases). Per the germline V gene, CDR1 is MDHEN and CDR2 is SYDVKM. Trimming removed 1 base at V and 5 bases at J, with 9 bases between. The CDR3 sequence is 14 residues long. The CDR3 here is CASSLFSRDNEQFF. The sequenced part of the CDR3 DNA is TGTGCCAGCAGTTTATTCTCCAGGGACAATGAG.

Concerning this clone itself: The DNA ends 3 residues before the CDR3 does, and the rest of the CDR3 is filled in from the germline J gene. V and J are TRBV6-2 or TRBV6-3 and TRBJ2-3; the D is unclear. The V and J ends lost 2 bases and 5 bases respectively, with 11 bases between them. The CDR3 has 14 amino acids. The germline gives CDR1 MNHEY, CDR2 SVGEGT. The CDR3: CASSYGRPGDTQYF. CDR3 DNA (partial): TGTGCCAGCAGTTACGGCAGGCCAGGAGATACG.

As regards this clone: With the read ending 3 residues before the CDR3 end, the germline J gene is used to fill in that end. The chain joins TRBV13 to TRBJ2-1; TRBD2 aligns across 10 bases. J was trimmed by 5 bases and V by 3 bases; bases with no gene match: 4. Germline lookup yields CDR1 PRHDT and CDR2 FYEKMQ (reference sequence). CDR3 length equals 15 residues. The covered CDR3 bases are TGTGCCAGCAGCTTGGGACTAGCGAACAACAATGAG. This sequence encodes CASSLGLANNNE. The CDR3 as a whole reads CASSLGLANNNEQFF. The whole variable domain, remainder taken from reference TRBV13 and TRBJ2-1, is AAGVIQSPRHLIKEKRETATLKCYPIPRHDTVYWYQQGPGQDPQFLISFYEKMQSDKGSIPDRFSAQQFSDYHSELNMSSLELGDSALYFCASSLGLANNNEQFFGPGTRLTVL.

To note about this clone: The CDR3 goes on 3 residues after the read ends, and that part is filled in from the germline J gene. The V gene is TRBV10-3, the J gene TRBJ1-2; 8 bases match TRBD1. This CDR3 has 16 amino acids. Germline V gene data show CDR1 as ENHRY and CDR2 as SYGVKD. The covered CDR3 bases are TGTGCCATCAGGCCAAACACAGGGGGACCTTTAGTCGGC. Translated: CAIRPNTGGPLVG. The CDR3 as a whole reads CAIRPNTGGPLVGYTF.

A word on this clone: At one of its ends the junction is not consistent with the germline gene, which may arise from a read error. Sequencing ends 3 residues short of the CDR3 end; the germline J gene provides the rest. J is TRBJ2-2 and V is TRBV4-2, with 7 nucleotides matching TRBD2. CDR3 length equals 13 residues. The germline V gene has CDR1 LGHNA and CDR2 YNFKEQ. CDR3 amino acids: CASSQLAWGELFF. The covered CDR3 bases are TGCGCCAGCAGCCAACTAGCGTGGGGGGAG.

On this clone itself: The CDR3 goes on 3 residues after the read ends, and that part is filled in from the germline J gene. This sequence joins TRBV24-1 and TRBJ1-1; D is uncertain. V shed 5 bases and J shed 2 bases, with 8 bases lying between them. This CDR3 has 13 amino acids. In germline, CDR1 is KGHDR, CDR2 SFDVKD. CDR3: CATSGGHNTEAFF. CDR3 bases read: TGTGCCACCAGTGGCGGGCATAACACTGAA.

Comment on this clone: The CDR3 end is not reached by the read, which stops 3 residues before it; the germline J gene fills it in. The chain links TRBV9 to TRBJ2-3, with a possible D match to TRBD2 (5 bases). CDR1 SGDLS and CDR2 YYNGEE come from the germline V gene. The CDR3 is 16 amino acids. V was cut by 1 base and J by 3 bases, with 15 bases left in between. The CDR3 bases that were read are TGTGCCAGCAGCGTAAATGTCATACGGGGTACAGATACG. It yields the protein CASSVNVIRGTDT. The CDR3 as a whole reads CASSVNVIRGTDTQYF.

On this clone itself: Coverage ceases 3 residues before the CDR3 finishes, and the germline J gene fills in the end. The chain is built from TRBV7-2 and TRBJ2-2; possibly TRBD1 for D (5 bases). This CDR3 comprises 15 residues. Per the germline V gene, CDR1 is SGHTA and CDR2 is FQGNSA. The CDR3 spells CASSLQTVYNSPLFF. The part of the CDR3 DNA that was read is TGTGCCAGCAGCTTACAGACAGTTTATAATTCACCG.

With respect to this clone: The CDR3 end is not reached by the read, which stops 3 residues before it; the germline J gene fills it in. This chain connects TRBV6-2 or TRBV6-3 to TRBJ2-2; 10 nucleotides match TRBD2. The J segment lost 2 bases and the V segment lost 7 bases, leaving 7 bases of the junction unmatched. CDR3 length: 16 amino acids. Per the germline V gene, CDR1 is MNHEY and CDR2 is SVGEGT. The CDR3 loop is CASNAGLAINTGELFF. The covered CDR3 bases are TGTGCCAGCAACGCGGGACTAGCGATAAACACCGGGGAG.

For this clone: The CDR3 end falls 3 residues outside the read, so it is completed with the germline J gene. The rearrangement links TRBV7-3 to TRBJ2-1; 11 bases line up with TRBD2. After removal of 5 bases from V and 4 bases from J, the junction contained 7 bases not matched to a gene. The CDR3 is made up of 16 amino acids. CDR1 SGHTA and CDR2 FQGTGA come from the germline V gene. CDR3 loop: CASSRTGTSGYNEQFF. The covered CDR3 bases are TGTGCCAGCAGCAGAACCGGGACTAGCGGATACAATGAG. Complete variable domain (other parts from reference TRBV7-3 and TRBJ2-1): GAGVSQTPSNKVTEKGKYVELRCDPISGHTALYWYRQSLGQGPEFLIYFQGTGAADDSGLPNDRFFAVRPEGSVSTLKIQRTERGDSAVYLCASSRTGTSGYNEQFFGPGTRLTVL.

As concerns this clone: The read finishes 3 residues shy of the CDR3 end, and the germline J gene is used to complete it. V gene TRBV6-2 or TRBV6-3 combines with J gene TRBJ1-1, with 10 bases matching TRBD1. Unmatched junction bases numbered 3, after V lost 7 bases and J lost 4 bases. The germline V gene encodes CDR1 MNHEY and CDR2 SVGEGT. The CDR3 has 13 amino acids. CDR3 loop: CASMGQGSTEAFF. Incomplete CDR3 DNA: TGTGCCAGCATGGGACAGGGGAGCACTGAA.

The chain's CDR3 is CASSDRGHTEAFF. The CDR3 DNA, read in part, is TGTGCCAGCAGTGACAGGGGGCACACTGAA. The chain uses TRBV2 and TRBJ1-1, with 8 nucleotides matching TRBD1. Coverage ceases 3 residues before the CDR3 finishes, and the germline J gene fills in the end. Trimming took 3 bases from V and 3 from J; bases not matched to a gene: 0. Germline V lookup: CDR1 SNHLY, CDR2 FYNNEI. CDR3 length: 13 residues.

For this clone: The missing CDR3 end, 3 residues past where the read stops, is filled in from the germline J gene. The rearrangement uses TRBV20-1 and TRBJ2-5; 7 positions agree with TRBD1. The germline V gene encodes CDR1 DFQATT and CDR2 SNEGSKA (reference sequence). The CDR3 is 16 amino acids. V was clipped by 0 bases and J by 2 bases; unmatched bases: 9. The CDR3 loop is CSARDALQGQQETQYF. The CDR3 DNA, read in part, is TGCAGTGCTAGAGATGCCTTGCAGGGACAGCAAGAGACC.

About this clone itself: The read finishes 3 residues shy of the CDR3 end, and the germline J gene is used to complete it. The chain carries TRBV7-2 and TRBJ2-7; 10 positions agree with TRBD2. Per the germline V gene, CDR1 is SGHTA and CDR2 is FQGNSA. This CDR3 is 16 amino acids long. V shed 0 bases, J shed 5 bases, and the junction held 7 bases outside the gene matches. The CDR3 is CASSLALRTSGNEQYF. The CDR3 bases that were read are TGTGCCAGCAGCTTAGCATTGAGAACTAGCGGGAACGAG.

In regard to this clone: Read data end 3 residues before the CDR3 end; the end is taken from the germline J gene. This chain joins TRBV7-8 and TRBJ2-3; D gene unclear. The CDR3 runs 12 residues. The V gene's germline CDR1 is SGHVS and CDR2 FQNEAQ. Trimming stripped 5 bases from V and 6 bases from J, with 9 bases between. This CDR3 reads CASSHQLDTQYF. The part of the CDR3 DNA that was read is TGTGCCAGCAGCCATCAGTTGGATACG.

Note on this clone: The read terminates 3 residues ahead of where the CDR3 ends, so the germline J gene completes it. The chain links TRBV7-9 to TRBJ1-2, with D unclear. This CDR3 is 12 amino acids long. The V gene's germline CDR1 is SEHNR and CDR2 FQNEAQ (reference sequence). The sequenced part of the CDR3 DNA is TGTGCCAGCAGCTTAGGTGGCCTCGAC. It is translated as CASSLGGLD. The whole CDR3 protein reads CASSLGGLDYTF. Full variable domain (remainder filled in from reference TRBV7-9 and TRBJ1-2): DTGVSQNPRHKITKRGQNVTFRCDPISEHNRLYWYRQTLGQGPEFLTYFQNEAQLEKSRLLSDRFSAERPKGSFSTLEIQRTEQGDSAMYLCASSLGGLDYTFGSGTRLTVV.